The next 19 T cell receptor beta chains were all read from a single sample in a study of T-cell memory formation after mild COVID-19. TCRdb independently ran MiXCR on the 5' RACE reads; one entry per CDR3 protein. Found here are over 120,000 distinct CDR3 sequences, about a fifth of them singletons; the top ten hold around 2.4%. The sample consisted of PBMCs or a T cell subset sorted from them (not recorded which). All receptors come from an adult woman who had mild COVID-19 (a few samples of this study predate the infection). Cell type and time point are not known.

The genes are TRBV5-1 and TRBJ2-5; 7 nucleotides match TRBD1. Trimming at V came to 0 bases and at J to 2 bases, leaving 4 bases not matched to a gene. CDR1 and CDR2 from the germline V gene are SGHRS and YFSETQ. The CDR3 spans 15 residues. CDR3 sequence (DNA): TGCGCCAGCAGCTTGGGGGGGACAGCACAAGAGACCCAGTACTTC. Its protein product is CASSLGGTAQETQYF.

The chain is built from TRBV20-1 and TRBJ2-1; TRBD2 aligns across 7 bases. CDR1 DFQATT and CDR2 SNEGSKA come from the germline V gene (reference sequence). Germline trimming cut 4 bases from V and 11 bases from J; bases unmatched to any gene: 2. This CDR3 comprises 10 residues. The CDR3 bases are TGCAGTGCTACGGGACTAAAGCAGTTCTTC. It is translated as CSATGLKQFF.

This clonotype was observed a few times. The chain carries TRBV13 and TRBJ2-7, with D uncertain. V was clipped by 5 bases and J by 0 bases, with 17 bases between them. CDR3 length: 16 amino acids. CDR1 and CDR2 from the germline V gene are PRHDT and FYEKMQ (reference sequence). DNA of the CDR3: TGTGCCAGCAGCGACCTTCGGGTAGCTAGCTCCTACGAGCAGTACTTC. Amino acid sequence: CASSDLRVASSYEQYF.

A few counts support this clonotype. This rearrangement joins TRBV4-2 to TRBJ1-2; D may be TRBD1 (5 bases). Germline V gene data show CDR1 as LGHNA and CDR2 as YNFKEQ. CDR3 length equals 17 residues. The V end was cut by 4 bases, the J end by 4 bases, with 22 bases between. The CDR3 nucleotides are TGTGCCAGCAGCCGAGCGGTGGGGGGGTCCTCGTTCTATGGCTACACCTTC. It yields the protein CASSRAVGGSSFYGYTF.

This clonotype was recorded a few times. For the CDR3, the DNA is TGTGCCAGCAGCCACGGGACCCCATTGCGGGAGCAGTTCTTC. Translated: CASSHGTPLREQFF. The chain is built from TRBV3-1 and TRBJ2-1; tentatively, D is TRBD1 or TRBD2 (5 bases each). Deletions cut 3 bases from V and 10 bases from J, with 16 bases between. Germline V gene sequence: CDR1 LGHDT, CDR2 YNNKEL (reference sequence). The CDR3 is made up of 14 amino acids.

This clonotype was detected a few times. J is TRBJ2-2 and V is TRBV9; tentative D call: TRBD2 (6 bases). Germline loops: CDR1 SGDLS, CDR2 YYNGEE. This CDR3 is 15 amino acids long. The V end was cut by 0 bases, the J end by 4 bases, with 10 bases between. The DNA of the CDR3 is TGTGCCAGCAGCGTAGGGCGGGGAGTCACCGGGGAGCTGTTTTTT. Translation gives CASSVGRGVTGELFF.

This rearrangement joins TRBV14 to TRBJ2-7; D is undetermined. Trimming removed 4 bases at V and 6 bases at J, with 7 bases between. Germline CDR1 SGHDN, CDR2 FVKESK. CDR3 size: 11 residues. CDR3 protein: CASSLYREQYF. CDR3 DNA sequence: TGTGCCAGCAGCCTGTATCGCGAGCAGTACTTC.

This chain connects TRBV7-9 to TRBJ2-7, with no clear D. Looked up from germline, CDR1 is SEHNR and CDR2 is FQNEAQ (reference sequence). CDR3 length: 12 residues. Trimming took 3 bases from V and 2 from J, leaving 5 bases between them. The CDR3 protein is CASSFEPYEQYF. CDR3 DNA: TGTGCCAGCAGCTTCGAGCCCTACGAGCAGTACTTC.

This clonotype has just a few counts. The chain links TRBV18 to TRBJ2-3; TRBD2 matches 11 bases. V trimming: 8 bases; J trimming: 1 base; junction bases outside the gene matches: 5. There are 15 residues in the CDR3. Looked up from germline, CDR1 is KGHSH and CDR2 is LQKENI. For the CDR3, the DNA is TGTGCCAGCCGATCGACTAGCGGGGGCACAGATACGCAGTATTTT. Translating it yields CASRSTSGGTDTQYF.

This clonotype was observed a few times. This CDR3 reads CASSLLLAGDKLLFFSTDTQYF. The CDR3 DNA reads TGTGCCAGCAGCTTATTGCTAGCGGGGGACAAACTACTATTTTTTAGCACAGATACGCAGTATTTT. This chain links TRBV7-2 with TRBJ2-3, with 10 bases fitting TRBD2. In germline, CDR1 is SGHTA, CDR2 FQGNSA. The junction had 20 bases not matched to a gene; V was cut back by 2 bases and J by 0 bases. This CDR3 comprises 22 residues.

Here the CDR3 reads CASSPDKNYGYTF. CDR3 bases: TGTGCCAGCTCACCAGACAAAAACTATGGCTACACCTTC. This rearrangement joins TRBV18 to TRBJ1-2; D remains ambiguous. The V end lost 2 bases, the J end lost 2 bases, and 6 bases lay between the germline ends. Germline-derived CDR1 and CDR2 are KGHSH and LQKENI. The CDR3 extends over 13 amino acids.

This clonotype was found a few times. The rearrangement links TRBV25-1 to TRBJ2-7; D could derive from TRBD1 or TRBD2 (5 bases each). V was clipped by 3 bases and J by 0 bases, with 18 bases between them. The CDR3 is 17 residues long. CDR1 MGHDK and CDR2 SYGVNS come from the germline V gene. CDR3 amino acids: CASSDKLRGVRSYEQYF. The DNA for the CDR3 is TGTGCCAGCAGTGACAAATTGAGAGGGGTACGCTCCTACGAGCAGTACTTC.

The chain uses TRBV7-8 and TRBJ2-7, with 10 bases that match TRBD1. Trimming removed 5 bases from V and 3 bases from J; junction bases left unmatched: 13. The CDR3 is 17 amino acids. Germline CDR1 and CDR2: SGHVS and FQNEAQ. The CDR3 protein is CASSPTTWTGGDYEQYF. CDR3 DNA: TGTGCCAGCAGCCCAACCACCTGGACAGGGGGGGACTACGAGCAGTACTTC.

The chain couples TRBV19 to TRBJ2-3; D is undetermined. This CDR3 spans 15 amino acids. Trimming shortened V by 8 bases and J by 5 bases, and 20 bases separated the two germline ends. From germline, CDR1 is LNHDA and CDR2 SQIVND (reference sequence). CDR3: CASCPSALRGDTQYF. The CDR3 nucleotides read TGTGCCAGTTGCCCCTCCGCCTTAAGAGGAGATACGCAGTATTTT.

The chain combines TRBV5-1 with TRBJ1-4, with D perhaps TRBD1 (5 bases). This CDR3 is 16 amino acids long. The ends were cut back, 4 bases at V and 0 bases at J, with 13 bases in the middle. Germline V CDR1 and CDR2: SGHRS, YFSETQ. In DNA, the CDR3 is TGCGCCAGCAGCCTGACAGTCTCCGCAACTAATGAAAAACTGTTTTTT. Translation: CASSLTVSATNEKLFF. Using reference TRBV5-1 and TRBJ1-4 for the parts outside the CDR3, the full variable domain is KAGVTQTPRYLIKTRGQQVTLSCSPISGHRSVSWYQQTPGQGLQFLFEYFSETQRNKGNFPGRFSGRQFSNSRSEMNVSTLELGDSALYLCASSLTVSATNEKLFFGSGTQLSVL.

The chain carries TRBV6-2 or TRBV6-3 and TRBJ1-5; perhaps TRBD1 as D (5 bases). This CDR3 spans 16 amino acids. Trimming removed 8 bases at V and 7 bases at J, with 24 bases between. Per the germline V gene, CDR1 is MNHEY and CDR2 is SVGEGT. The CDR3 region has the DNA TGTGCCAGCTCTCGAGTCCGGGGGAGAAGGGGACAGCCCCAGCATTTT. Its protein product is CASSRVRGRRGQPQHF.

As for this clonotype: One junction end disagrees with the germline gene, perhaps due to a read error. The genes are TRBV30 and TRBJ1-1; D remains ambiguous. Per the germline V gene, CDR1 is GTSNPN and CDR2 is SVGIG (reference sequence). This CDR3 is built from 10 residues. CDR3 protein: CAWIFSGPVF. The CDR3 region has the DNA TGTGCCTGGATTTTCTCCGGACCCGTCTTT.

This clonotype appeared a few times. The chain recombines TRBV7-8 with TRBJ2-1, with TRBD2 matching over 13 bases. V shed 4 bases and J 9 bases; nucleotides not matched to a gene: 6. Germline-derived CDR1 and CDR2 are SGHVS and FQNEAQ. This CDR3 has 15 amino acids. DNA for the CDR3: TGTGCCAGCAGCTCACTAGCGGGAGGGCGCGGTGAGCAGTTCTTC. Translated: CASSSLAGGRGEQFF. Full variable domain (outside the CDR3, taken from reference TRBV7-8 and TRBJ2-1): GAGVSQSPRYKVAKRGQDVALRCDPISGHVSLFWYQQALGQGPEFLTYFQNEAQLDKSGLPSDRFFAERPEGSVSTLKIQRTQQEDSAVYLCASSSLAGGRGEQFFGPGTRLTVL.

The V and J genes are TRBV2 and TRBJ1-2; 9 nucleotides line up with TRBD1. The CDR3 sequence is 14 residues long. With 0 bases clipped from V and 5 bases from J, the junction kept 1 base outside the gene matches. CDR1 is SNHLY, CDR2 FYNNEI, per germline. The CDR3 coding sequence is TGTGCCAGCAGTGAAGCTGGACAGGGGTATGGCTACACCTTC. Protein product: CASSEAGQGYGYTF.